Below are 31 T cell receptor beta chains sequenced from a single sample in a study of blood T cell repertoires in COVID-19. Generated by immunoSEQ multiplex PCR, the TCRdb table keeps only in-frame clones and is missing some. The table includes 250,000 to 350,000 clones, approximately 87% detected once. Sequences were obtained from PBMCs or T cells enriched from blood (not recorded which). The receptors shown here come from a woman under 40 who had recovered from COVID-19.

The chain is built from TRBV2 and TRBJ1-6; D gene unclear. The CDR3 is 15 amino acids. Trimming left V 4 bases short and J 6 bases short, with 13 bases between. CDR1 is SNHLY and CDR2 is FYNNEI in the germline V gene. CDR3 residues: CASSGTGLGNSPLHF. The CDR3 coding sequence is TGTGCCAGCAGTGGCACGGGGTTGGGTAATTCACCCCTCCACTTT.

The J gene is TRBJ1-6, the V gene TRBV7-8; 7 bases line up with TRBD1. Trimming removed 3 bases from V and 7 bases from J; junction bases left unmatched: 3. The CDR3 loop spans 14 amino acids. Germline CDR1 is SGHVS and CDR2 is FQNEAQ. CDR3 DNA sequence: TGTGCCAGCAGCTTGAGAGGGGGCAATTCACCCCTCCACTTT. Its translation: CASSLRGGNSPLHF.

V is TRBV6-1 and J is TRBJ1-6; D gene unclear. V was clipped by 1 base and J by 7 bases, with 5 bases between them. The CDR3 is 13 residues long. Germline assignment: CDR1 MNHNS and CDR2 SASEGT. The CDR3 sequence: CASSEDQNSPLHF. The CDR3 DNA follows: TGTGCCAGCAGTGAAGATCAGAATTCACCCCTCCACTTT.

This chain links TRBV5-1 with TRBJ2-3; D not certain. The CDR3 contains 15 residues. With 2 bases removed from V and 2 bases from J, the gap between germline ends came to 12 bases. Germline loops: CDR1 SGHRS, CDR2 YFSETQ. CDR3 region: CASSFRGASTDTQYF. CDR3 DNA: TGCGCCAGCAGCTTCCGCGGAGCCTCCACAGATACGCAGTATTTT.

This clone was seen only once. In nucleotides, the CDR3 is TGTGCCAGCAGCTTAGGGAGGGTCTGGACAGGCGATTACAATGAGCAGTTCTTC. Protein: CASSLGRVWTGDYNEQFF. The V gene is TRBV7-8, the J gene TRBJ2-1; possibly TRBD1 for D (7 bases). CDR3 length: 18 amino acids. Germline V CDR1 and CDR2: SGHVS, FQNEAQ. With 1 base removed from V and 4 bases from J, the gap between germline ends came to 20 bases.

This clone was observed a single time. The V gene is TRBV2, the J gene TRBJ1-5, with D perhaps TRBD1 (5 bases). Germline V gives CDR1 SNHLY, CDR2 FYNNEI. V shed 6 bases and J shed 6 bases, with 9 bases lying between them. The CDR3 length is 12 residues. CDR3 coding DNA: TGTGCCAGCAGGGTGGGGGGTCAGCCCCAGCATTTT. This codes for CASRVGGQPQHF.

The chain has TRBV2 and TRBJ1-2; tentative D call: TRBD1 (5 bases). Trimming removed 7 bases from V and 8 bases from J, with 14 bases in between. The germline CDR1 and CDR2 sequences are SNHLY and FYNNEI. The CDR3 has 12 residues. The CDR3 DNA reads TGTGCCAGCATGGTCAGGGCGCCCGGCTACACCTTC. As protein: CASMVRAPGYTF.

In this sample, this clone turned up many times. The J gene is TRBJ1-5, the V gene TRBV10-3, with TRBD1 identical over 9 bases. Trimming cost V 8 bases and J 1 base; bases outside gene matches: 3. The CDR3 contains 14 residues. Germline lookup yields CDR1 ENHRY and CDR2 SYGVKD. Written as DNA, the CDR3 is TGTGCCATCGGGGGACAGGGAAGCAATCAGCCCCAGCATTTT. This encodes CAIGGQGSNQPQHF.

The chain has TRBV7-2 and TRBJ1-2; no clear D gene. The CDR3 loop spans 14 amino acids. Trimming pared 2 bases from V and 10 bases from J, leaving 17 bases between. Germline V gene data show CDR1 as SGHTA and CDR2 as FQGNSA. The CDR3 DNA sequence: TGTGCCAGCAGCTTAATTGAGGACGGGATGGCCTACACCTTC. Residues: CASSLIEDGMAYTF.

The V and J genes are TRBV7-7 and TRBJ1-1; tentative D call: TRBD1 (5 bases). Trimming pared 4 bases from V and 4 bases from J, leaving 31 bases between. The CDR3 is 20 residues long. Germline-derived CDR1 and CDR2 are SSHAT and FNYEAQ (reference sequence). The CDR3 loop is CASSWAPGMPRRQRGTEAFF. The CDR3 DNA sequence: TGTGCCAGCAGCTGGGCCCCTGGGATGCCAAGAAGACAAAGGGGCACTGAAGCTTTCTTT.

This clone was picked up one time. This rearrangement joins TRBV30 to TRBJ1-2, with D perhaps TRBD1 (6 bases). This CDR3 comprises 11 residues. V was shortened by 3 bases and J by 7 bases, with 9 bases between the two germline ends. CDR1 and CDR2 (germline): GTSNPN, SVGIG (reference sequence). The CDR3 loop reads CAWSLGGGYTF. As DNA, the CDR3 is TGTGCCTGGAGCCTAGGGGGTGGCTACACCTTC.

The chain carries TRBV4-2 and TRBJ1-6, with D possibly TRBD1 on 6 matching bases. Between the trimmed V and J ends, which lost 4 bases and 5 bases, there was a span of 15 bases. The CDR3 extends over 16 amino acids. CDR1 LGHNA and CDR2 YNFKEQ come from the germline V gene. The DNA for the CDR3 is TGTGCCAGCAGCCGAGGACGACAGGAAGATAATTCACCCCTCCACTTT. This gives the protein CASSRGRQEDNSPLHF.

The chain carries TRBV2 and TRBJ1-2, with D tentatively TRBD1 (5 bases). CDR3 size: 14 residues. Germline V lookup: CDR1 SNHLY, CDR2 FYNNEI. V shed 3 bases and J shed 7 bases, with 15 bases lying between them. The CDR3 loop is CASSDITGVSGYTF. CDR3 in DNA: TGTGCCAGCAGTGATATAACAGGCGTCTCTGGCTACACCTTC.

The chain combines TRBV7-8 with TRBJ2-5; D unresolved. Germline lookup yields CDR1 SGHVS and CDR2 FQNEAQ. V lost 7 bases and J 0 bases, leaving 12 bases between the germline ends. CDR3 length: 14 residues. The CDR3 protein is CASTEQNYQETQYF. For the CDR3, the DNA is TGTGCCAGCACCGAACAGAACTACCAAGAGACCCAGTACTTC.

The CDR3 here is CASSLPGGYNSPLHF. CDR3 nucleotide sequence: TGTGCCAGCAGTTTACCAGGAGGTTATAATTCACCCCTCCACTTT. The J gene is TRBJ1-6, the V gene TRBV27, with D uncertain. Trimming shortened V by 2 bases and J by 4 bases, and 9 bases separated the two germline ends. This CDR3 is 15 amino acids long. Germline V lookup: CDR1 MNHEY, CDR2 SMNVEV (reference sequence).

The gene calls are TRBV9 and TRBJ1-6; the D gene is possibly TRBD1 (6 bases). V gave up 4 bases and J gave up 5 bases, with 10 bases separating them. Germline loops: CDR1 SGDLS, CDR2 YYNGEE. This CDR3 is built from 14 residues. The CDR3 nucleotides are TGTGCCAGCAGCCCCCGGGACAATAATTCACCCCTCCACTTT. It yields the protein CASSPRDNNSPLHF.

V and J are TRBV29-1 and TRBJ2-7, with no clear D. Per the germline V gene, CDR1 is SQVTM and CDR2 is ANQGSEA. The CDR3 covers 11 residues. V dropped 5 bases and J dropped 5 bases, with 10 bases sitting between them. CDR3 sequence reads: CSVRVGNEQYF. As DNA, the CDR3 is TGCAGCGTTCGCGTGGGCAACGAGCAGTACTTC.

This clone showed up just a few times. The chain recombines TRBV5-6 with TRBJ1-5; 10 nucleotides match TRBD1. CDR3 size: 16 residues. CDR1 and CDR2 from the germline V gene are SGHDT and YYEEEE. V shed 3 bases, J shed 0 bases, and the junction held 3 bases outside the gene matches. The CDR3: CASSYGTGDSNQPQHF. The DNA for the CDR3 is TGTGCCAGCAGCTATGGGACAGGGGATAGCAATCAGCCCCAGCATTTT.

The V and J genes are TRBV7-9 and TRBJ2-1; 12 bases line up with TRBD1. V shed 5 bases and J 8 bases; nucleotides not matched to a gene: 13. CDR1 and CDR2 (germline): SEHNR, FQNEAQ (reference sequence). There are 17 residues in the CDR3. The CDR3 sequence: CASSPSPGTGGPDEQFF. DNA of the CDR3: TGTGCCAGCAGCCCCTCTCCCGGGACAGGGGGCCCAGATGAGCAGTTCTTC.

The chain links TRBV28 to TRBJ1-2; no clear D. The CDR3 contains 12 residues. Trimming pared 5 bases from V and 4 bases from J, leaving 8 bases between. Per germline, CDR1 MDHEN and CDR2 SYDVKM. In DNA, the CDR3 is TGTGCCAGCAGTCAAAACAGCTATGGCTACACCTTC. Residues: CASSQNSYGYTF.

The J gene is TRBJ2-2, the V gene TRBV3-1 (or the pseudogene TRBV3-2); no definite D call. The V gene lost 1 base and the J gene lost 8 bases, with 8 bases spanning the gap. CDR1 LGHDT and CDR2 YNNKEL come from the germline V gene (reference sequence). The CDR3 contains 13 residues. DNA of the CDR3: TGTGCCAGCAGCCAAGGAGGTACGGGGGAGCTGTTTTTT. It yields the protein CASSQGGTGELFF.

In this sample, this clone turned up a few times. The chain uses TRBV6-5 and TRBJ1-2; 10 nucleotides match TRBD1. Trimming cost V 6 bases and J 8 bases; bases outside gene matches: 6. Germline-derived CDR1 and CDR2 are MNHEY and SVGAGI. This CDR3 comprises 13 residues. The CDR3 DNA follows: TGTGCCAGCAGGATGGGGACAGGGGTCGGCTACACCTTC. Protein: CASRMGTGVGYTF.

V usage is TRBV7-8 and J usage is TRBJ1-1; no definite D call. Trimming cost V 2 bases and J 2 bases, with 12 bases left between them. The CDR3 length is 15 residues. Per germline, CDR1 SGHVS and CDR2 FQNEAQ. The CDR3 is CASSLLAGTNTEAFF. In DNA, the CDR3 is TGTGCCAGCAGCTTACTTGCCGGTACTAACACTGAAGCTTTCTTT.

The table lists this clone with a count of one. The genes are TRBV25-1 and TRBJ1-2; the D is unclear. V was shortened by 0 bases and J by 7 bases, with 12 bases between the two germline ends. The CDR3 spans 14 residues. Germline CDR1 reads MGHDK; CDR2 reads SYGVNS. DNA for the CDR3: TGTGCCAGCAGTGAATACGGGTCTGCTAGTGGCTACACCTTC. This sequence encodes CASSEYGSASGYTF.

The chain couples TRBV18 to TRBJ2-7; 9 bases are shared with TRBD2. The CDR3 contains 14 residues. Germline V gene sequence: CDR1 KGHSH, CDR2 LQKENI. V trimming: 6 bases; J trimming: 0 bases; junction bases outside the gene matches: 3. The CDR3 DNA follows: TGTGCCAGCTCCCTAGCGGGGAGCTCCTACGAGCAGTACTTC. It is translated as CASSLAGSSYEQYF. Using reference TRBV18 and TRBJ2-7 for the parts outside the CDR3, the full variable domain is NAGVMQNPRHLVRRRGQEARLRCSPMKGHSHVYWYRQLPEEGLKFMVYLQKENIIDESGMPKERFSAEFPKEGPSILRIQQVVRGDSAAYFCASSLAGSSYEQYFGPGTRLTVT.

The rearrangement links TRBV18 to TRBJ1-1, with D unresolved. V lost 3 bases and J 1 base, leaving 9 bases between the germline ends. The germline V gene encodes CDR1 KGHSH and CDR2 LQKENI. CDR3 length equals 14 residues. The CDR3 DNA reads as TGTGCCAGCTCACCCCAGCGGGGGAACACTGAAGCTTTCTTT. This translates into CASSPQRGNTEAFF.

The CDR3 DNA follows: TGTGCCAGCAGTACCGTCGGGGGCTACACCTTC. Translated: CASSTVGGYTF. The gene calls are TRBV2 and TRBJ1-2; D call uncertain. Germline CDR1 reads SNHLY; CDR2 reads FYNNEI. The CDR3 covers 11 residues. Trimming stripped 5 bases from V and 8 bases from J, with 9 bases between.

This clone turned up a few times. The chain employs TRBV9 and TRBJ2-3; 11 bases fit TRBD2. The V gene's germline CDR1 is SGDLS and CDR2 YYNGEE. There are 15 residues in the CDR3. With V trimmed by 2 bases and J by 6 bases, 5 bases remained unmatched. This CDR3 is CASSVSGGAQDTQYF. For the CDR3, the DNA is TGTGCCAGCAGCGTTAGCGGGGGGGCCCAGGATACGCAGTATTTT.

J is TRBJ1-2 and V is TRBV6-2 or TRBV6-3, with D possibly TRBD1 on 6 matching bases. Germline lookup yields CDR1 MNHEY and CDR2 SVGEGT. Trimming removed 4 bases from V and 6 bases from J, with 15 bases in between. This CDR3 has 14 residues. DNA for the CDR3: TGTGCCAGCAGTTTCATCCAGGGGACGGATGGCTACACCTTC. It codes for CASSFIQGTDGYTF.

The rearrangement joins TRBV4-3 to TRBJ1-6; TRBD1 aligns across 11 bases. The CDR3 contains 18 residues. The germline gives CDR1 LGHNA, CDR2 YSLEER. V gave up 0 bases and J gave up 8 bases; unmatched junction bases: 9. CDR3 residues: CASSQDWTGGLFDSPLHF. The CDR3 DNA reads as TGCGCCAGCAGCCAAGATTGGACAGGGGGCCTCTTTGATTCACCCCTCCACTTT.

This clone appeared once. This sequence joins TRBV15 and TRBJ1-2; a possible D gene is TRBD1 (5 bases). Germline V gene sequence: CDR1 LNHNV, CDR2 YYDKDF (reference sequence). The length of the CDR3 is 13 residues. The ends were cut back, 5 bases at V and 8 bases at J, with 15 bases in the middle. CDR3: CATSEAGGVGYTF. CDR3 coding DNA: TGTGCCACCAGCGAGGCGGGAGGGGTAGGCTACACCTTC.